The T cell receptor beta chain under discussion was sequenced for a study of PD-1 blockade in mismatch repair-deficient tumors. Turning to the study itself: Patients had 11 to 13 mismatch repair-deficient cancer types and were previously treated and progressing.

There are 13 residues in the CDR3. Germline V CDR1 and CDR2: SGHRS, YFSETQ. The ends were cut back, 4 bases at V and 3 bases at J, with 10 bases in the middle. The assay was immunoSEQ multiplex PCR, and TCRdb's table has in-frame clones only and misses some. Of around 100,000 clones listed, 60% to 85% are singletons. The origin of this receptor is an adult with mismatch repair-deficient cancer. V usage is TRBV5-1 and J usage is TRBJ1-1, with D unclear. Sequencing used peripheral blood, obtained about 13 months after starting pembrolizumab. CDR3 DNA: TGCGCCAGCAGCCGAGCCCGTGACACTGAAGCTTTCTTT. The encoded protein is CASSRARDTEAFF.